This T cell receptor (beta chain) derives from a study of blood T cells in healthy people across ages (dated by TCRdb to about 2015). Some background on the complete study: In model experiments, template switching captured roughly one uniquely barcoded TCR beta cDNA molecule for every two T cells. Age-related changes in TCR beta repertoire diversity were measured in the study by deep sequencing normalized with unique cDNA molecular identifiers. The donors were split into four age groups: young (average approximately 16 years), middle-aged (39), aged (around 67) and long-lived (approximately 80). To avoid experimental bias, donors of different ages were spread randomly across the sequencing lanes. Two additional independent replicas of 1 million unique cDNA reads from the same blood draw were analyzed for two donors (one aged 18 to 30 and one aged 80 or older). Here is what the overall study found, with its caveats: A strong correlation was found between observed TCR beta diversity and the percentage of naive T cells measured by flow cytometry. Estimates of total diversity from one million sequenced T cells were regarded as lower bounds and underestimates. The CMV infection status of donors was not known, potentially confounding age-related changes in expanded clonotypes. Compared with the aged group, the long-lived group had more naive CD4+ T cells, fewer expanded clones and increased TCR diversity, a pattern suggesting age selection. Observed TCR beta diversity per million T cells fell roughly linearly with age, and a significant reduction was already apparent by age roughly 40. Conclusive comparison of naive and antigen-experienced compartments was prevented by the profiling of bulk unsorted PBMCs.

The method was 5' RACE. The second PCR ran for about 6 to 11 cycles and used a J-beta primer mix along with a sample-barcoded 5' primer. A template-switch 5' adaptor carrying 12 random nucleotides introduced a unique molecular identifier onto each TCR beta cDNA molecule. Each sample yielded at least 2.5 million CDR3-containing paired-end reads. First-strand cDNA synthesis was performed from all RNA using the Mint cDNA synthesis kit, with priming by a TRBC-specific oligonucleotide. Following uracil-DNA glycosylase treatment, a first 18-cycle PCR with universal primers M1SS and BC2_uni_R was performed on all cDNA. In the authors' own workflow: Normalization of each sample was performed by random selection of 1 million high-quality reads, each carrying a distinct molecular identifier. Instead of being binned into consensus sequences, reads with shared molecular identifiers were discarded. MiTCR, with a Q25 quality threshold and the strictest error-elimination algorithm, was used for CDR3 identification, clonotype clustering and error correction. A nonparametric unseen species model with Euler transformation was used to estimate a lower bound on total TCR beta diversity. TCRdb reprocessing: public reads trimmed at Q25 with fastp, clones called with MiXCR, in-frame beta chains kept. Each CDR3 protein gets just one entry, which takes the most common genes and DNA from the rows behind it. The authors' filters were not applied to this entry. This sample comprises approximately 2,000,000 distinct CDR3 sequences, about 39% of them detected only once. The biggest ten clones account for 23% of the sample.

In the case of this clonotype: The antigen it recognizes is unknown. Base qualities were left out, and no much larger clone turns up one base away.

Cut back by 7 bases and 4 bases, the V and J ends lie 17 bases apart. CDR1 and CDR2 (DFQATT, SNEGSKA) derive from the germline V gene (reference sequence). The CDR3 measures 14 amino acids from cysteine to phenylalanine. The CDR3 DNA has 42 bases and is translated from base 1. Donors were a few dozen systemically healthy Caucasian individuals from Russia aged roughly 6 to 95 years. Each donor gave around 9.9 milliliters of peripheral blood, collected into EDTA-treated Vacutainer tubes. Ficoll-Paque density-gradient centrifugation was used to isolate PBMCs, with at least 6.5 million obtained per sample. Trizol reagent was used to extract total RNA from PBMCs, with at least 6 micrograms per sample. The percentages of naive CD45RAhigh/CD27high T cells were determined by flow cytometry on a PBMC aliquot from every donor.

The chain joins TRBV20-1 to TRBJ2-1, with a tentative D gene TRBD1 over 6 matching bases. This TCR was recovered from a human donor in good health. The source material was blood. The CDR3 protein is CSVPVGAGYNEQFF. The DNA sequence reads TGCAGTGTCCCCGTGGGGGCTGGGTACAATGAGCAGTTCTTC.